The T cell receptor beta chain under discussion was sequenced for a study of blood T cell repertoires in COVID-19. About the research overall: From T cells, B-cell-depleted T cells, or PBMCs came the material, which was cDNA or gDNA.

Cohort allocation depended upon clinical history that participants reported. In the original analysis: Amplified reference gene primers provided the basis for estimating nucleated cell counts. The repertoire was sequenced with immunoSEQ multiplex PCR; TCRdb's copy has only in-frame clones and lacks some. That table supplies the V and J calls and clone size; D and trimming were determined from the DNA. The sample lists approximately 250,000 clones; about 91% were seen once. The CDR3 length is 12 residues. V was trimmed by 9 bases and J by 1 base, leaving 9 bases between them. Looked up from germline, CDR1 is SNHLY and CDR2 is FYNNEI.

This TCR derives from a middle-aged woman with acute COVID-19. This chain joins TRBV2 and TRBJ1-1; unclear D gene. Input material: PBMCs or T cells enriched from blood (not recorded which). DNA for the CDR3: TGTGCCAGTCAGTTCCCGAACACTGAAGCTTTCTTT. The encoded protein is CASQFPNTEAFF. Based on the CDR3 plus reference TRBV2 and TRBJ1-1, the full variable domain is EPEVTQTPSHQVTQMGQEVILRCVPISNHLYFYWYRQILGQKVEFLVSFYNNEISEKSEIFDDQFSVERPDGSNFTLKIRSTKLEDSAMYFCASQFPNTEAFFGQGTRLTVV.